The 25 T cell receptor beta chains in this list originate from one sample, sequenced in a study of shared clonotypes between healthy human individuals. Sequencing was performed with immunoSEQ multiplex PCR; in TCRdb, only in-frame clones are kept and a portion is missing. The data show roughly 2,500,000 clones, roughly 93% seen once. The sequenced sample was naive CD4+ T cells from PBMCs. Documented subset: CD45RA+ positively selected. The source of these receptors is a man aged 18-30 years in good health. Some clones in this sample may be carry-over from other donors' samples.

CDR3 nucleotides: TGCGCCAGCACGTCGACCCCTGGGCGGGCAGATACGCAGTATTTT. This encodes CASTSTPGRADTQYF. The V gene is TRBV5-1, the J gene TRBJ2-3; TRBD2 is a possible D gene (5 bases). Germline loops: CDR1 SGHRS, CDR2 YFSETQ. V was cut by 6 bases and J by 4 bases, with 18 bases left in between. This CDR3 region has 15 residues.

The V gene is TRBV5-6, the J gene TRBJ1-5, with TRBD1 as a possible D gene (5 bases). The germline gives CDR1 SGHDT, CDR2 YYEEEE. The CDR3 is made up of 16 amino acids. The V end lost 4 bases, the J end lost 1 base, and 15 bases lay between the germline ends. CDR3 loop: CASSRRQLNSNQPQHF. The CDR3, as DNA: TGTGCCAGCAGCCGAAGACAGTTAAACAGCAATCAGCCCCAGCATTTT.

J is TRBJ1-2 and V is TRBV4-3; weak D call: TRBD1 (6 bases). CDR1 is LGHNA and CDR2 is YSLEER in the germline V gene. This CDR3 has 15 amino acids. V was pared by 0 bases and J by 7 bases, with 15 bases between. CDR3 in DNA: TGCGCCAGCAGCCAAGAAGTGGGGGGGGCGCGTGGCTACACCTTC. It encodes CASSQEVGGARGYTF.

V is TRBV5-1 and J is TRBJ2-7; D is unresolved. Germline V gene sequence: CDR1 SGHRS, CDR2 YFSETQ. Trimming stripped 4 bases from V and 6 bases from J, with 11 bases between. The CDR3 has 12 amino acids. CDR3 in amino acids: CASSPPSGEQYF. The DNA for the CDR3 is TGCGCCAGCAGCCCCCCCTCGGGCGAGCAGTACTTC.

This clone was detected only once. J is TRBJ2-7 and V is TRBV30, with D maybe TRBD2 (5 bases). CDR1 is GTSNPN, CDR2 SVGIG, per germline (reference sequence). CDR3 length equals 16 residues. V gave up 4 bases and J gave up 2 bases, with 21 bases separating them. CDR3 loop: CAWTSKTTNPAYEQYF. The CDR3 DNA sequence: TGTGCCTGGACCTCAAAGACGACTAACCCCGCCTACGAGCAGTACTTC.

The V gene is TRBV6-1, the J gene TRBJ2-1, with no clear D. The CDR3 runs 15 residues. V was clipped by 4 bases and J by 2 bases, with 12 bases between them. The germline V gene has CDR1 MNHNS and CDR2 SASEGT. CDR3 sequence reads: CASSALLAPYNEQFF. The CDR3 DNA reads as TGTGCCAGCAGTGCCCTCCTCGCCCCCTACAATGAGCAGTTCTTC.

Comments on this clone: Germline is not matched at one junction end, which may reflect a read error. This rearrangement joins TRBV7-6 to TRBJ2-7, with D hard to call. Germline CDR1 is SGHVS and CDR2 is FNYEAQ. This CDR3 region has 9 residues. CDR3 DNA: TGTGCCAGCAGCCTATTATGGAACTTC. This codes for CASSLLWNF.

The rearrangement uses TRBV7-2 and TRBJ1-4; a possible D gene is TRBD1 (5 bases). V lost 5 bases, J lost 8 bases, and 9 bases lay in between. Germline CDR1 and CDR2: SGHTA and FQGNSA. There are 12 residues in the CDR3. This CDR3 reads CASSPSGEKLFF. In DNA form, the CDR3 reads TGTGCCAGCAGCCCCTCAGGGGAAAAACTGTTTTTT.

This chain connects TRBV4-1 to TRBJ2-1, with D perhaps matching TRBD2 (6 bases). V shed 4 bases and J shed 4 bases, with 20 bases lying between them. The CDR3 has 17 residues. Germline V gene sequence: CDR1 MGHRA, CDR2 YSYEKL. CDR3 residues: CASSRSVIRDFYNEQFF. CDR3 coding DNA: TGCGCCAGCAGCCGATCAGTTATCCGGGACTTTTACAATGAGCAGTTCTTC.

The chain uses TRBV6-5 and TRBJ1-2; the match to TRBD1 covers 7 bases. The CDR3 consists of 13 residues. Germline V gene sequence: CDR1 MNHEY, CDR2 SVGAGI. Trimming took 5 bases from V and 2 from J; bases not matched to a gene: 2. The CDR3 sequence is CASSVDRNYGYTF. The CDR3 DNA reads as TGTGCCAGCAGTGTGGACAGGAACTATGGCTACACCTTC.

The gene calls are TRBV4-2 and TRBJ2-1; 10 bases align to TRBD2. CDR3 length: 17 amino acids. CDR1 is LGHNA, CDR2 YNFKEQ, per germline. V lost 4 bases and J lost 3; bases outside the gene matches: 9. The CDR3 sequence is CASSRRTSGAFYNEQFF. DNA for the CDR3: TGTGCCAGCAGCCGACGGACTAGCGGAGCCTTCTACAATGAGCAGTTCTTC.

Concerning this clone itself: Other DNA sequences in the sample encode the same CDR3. The CDR3 DNA reads TGTGCCAGCAGCTCTGCCGGGACAGGGGATGAAAAACTGTTTTTT. Translating it yields CASSSAGTGDEKLFF. The genes are TRBV28 and TRBJ1-4; the match to TRBD1 covers 10 bases. Germline-derived CDR1 and CDR2 are MDHEN and SYDVKM. This CDR3 spans 15 amino acids. The junction had 7 bases not matched to a gene; V was cut back by 6 bases and J by 6 bases.

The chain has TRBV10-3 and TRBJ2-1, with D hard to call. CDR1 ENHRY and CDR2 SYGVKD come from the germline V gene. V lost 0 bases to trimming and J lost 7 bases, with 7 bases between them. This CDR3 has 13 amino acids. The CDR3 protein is CAISESSENEQFF. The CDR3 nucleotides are TGTGCCATCAGTGAGTCGAGTGAGAATGAGCAGTTCTTC.

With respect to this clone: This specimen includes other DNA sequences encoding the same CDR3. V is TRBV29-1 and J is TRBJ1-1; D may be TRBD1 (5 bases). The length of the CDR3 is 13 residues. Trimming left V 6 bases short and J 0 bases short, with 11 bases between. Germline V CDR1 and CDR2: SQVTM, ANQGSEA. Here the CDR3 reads CSVRGLLNTEAFF. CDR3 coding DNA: TGCAGCGTGCGGGGACTGTTGAACACTGAAGCTTTCTTT. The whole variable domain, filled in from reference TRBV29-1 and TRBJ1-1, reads SAVISQKPSRDICQRGTSLTIQCQVDSQVTMMFWYRQQPGQSLTLIATANQGSEATYESGFVIDKFPISRPNLTFSTLTVSNMSPEDSSIYLCSVRGLLNTEAFFGQGTRLTVV.

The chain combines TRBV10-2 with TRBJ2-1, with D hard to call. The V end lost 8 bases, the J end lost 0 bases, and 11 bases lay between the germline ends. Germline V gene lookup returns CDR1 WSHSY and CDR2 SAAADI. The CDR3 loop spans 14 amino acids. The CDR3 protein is CASLDRSSYNEQFF. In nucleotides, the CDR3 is TGCGCCAGCCTTGATCGGAGCTCCTACAATGAGCAGTTCTTC.

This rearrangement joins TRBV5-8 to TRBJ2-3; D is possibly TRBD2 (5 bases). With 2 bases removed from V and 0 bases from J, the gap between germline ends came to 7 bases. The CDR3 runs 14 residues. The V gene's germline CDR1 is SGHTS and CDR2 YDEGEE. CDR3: CASSLAASTDTQYF. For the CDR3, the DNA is TGTGCCAGCAGCTTAGCGGCTAGCACAGATACGCAGTATTTT. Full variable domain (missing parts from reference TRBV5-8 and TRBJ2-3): EAGVTQSPTHLIKTRGQQATLRCSPISGHTSVYWYQQALGLGLQFLLWYDEGEERNRGNFPPRFSGRQFPNYSSELNVNALELEDSALYLCASSLAASTDTQYFGPGTRLTVL.

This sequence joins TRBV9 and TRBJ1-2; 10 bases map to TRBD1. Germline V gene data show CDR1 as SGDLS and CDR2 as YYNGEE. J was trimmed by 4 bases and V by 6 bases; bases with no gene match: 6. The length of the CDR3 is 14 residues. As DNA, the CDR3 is TGTGCCAGCACGGCCGGGACAGGGGTCTATGGCTACACCTTC. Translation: CASTAGTGVYGYTF.

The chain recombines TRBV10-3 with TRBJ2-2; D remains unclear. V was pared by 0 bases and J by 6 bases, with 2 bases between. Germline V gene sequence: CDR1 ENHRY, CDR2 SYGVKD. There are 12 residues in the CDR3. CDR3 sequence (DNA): TGTGCCATCAGTGAGTCGGCCGGGGAGCTGTTTTTT. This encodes CAISESAGELFF.

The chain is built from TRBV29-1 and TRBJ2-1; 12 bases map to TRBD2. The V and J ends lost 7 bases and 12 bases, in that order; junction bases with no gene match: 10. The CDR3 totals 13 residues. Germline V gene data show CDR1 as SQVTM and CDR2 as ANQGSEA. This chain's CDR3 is CSARGLAGGRQFF. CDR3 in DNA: TGCAGCGCGCGGGGTCTAGCGGGAGGGCGGCAGTTCTTC.

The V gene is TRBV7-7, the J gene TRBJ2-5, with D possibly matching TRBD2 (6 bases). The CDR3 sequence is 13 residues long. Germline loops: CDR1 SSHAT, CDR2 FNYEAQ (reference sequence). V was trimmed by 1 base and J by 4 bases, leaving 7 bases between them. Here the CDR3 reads CASSLEAGETQYF. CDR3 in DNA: TGTGCCAGCAGCTTAGAAGCGGGAGAGACCCAGTACTTC.

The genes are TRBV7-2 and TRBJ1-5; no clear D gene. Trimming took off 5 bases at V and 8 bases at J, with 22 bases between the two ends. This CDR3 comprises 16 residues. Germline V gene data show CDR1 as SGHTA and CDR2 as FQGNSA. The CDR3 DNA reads TGTGCCAGCAGCCCCGGGAGGGCAGGCCTAGGGAAGCCCCAGCATTTT. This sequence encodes CASSPGRAGLGKPQHF.

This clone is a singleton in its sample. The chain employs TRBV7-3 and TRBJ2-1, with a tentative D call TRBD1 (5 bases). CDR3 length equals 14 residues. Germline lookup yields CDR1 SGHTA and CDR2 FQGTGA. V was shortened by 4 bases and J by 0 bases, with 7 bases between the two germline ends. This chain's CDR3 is CASSSTASYNEQFF. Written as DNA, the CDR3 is TGTGCCAGCAGCTCGACAGCCTCCTACAATGAGCAGTTCTTC.

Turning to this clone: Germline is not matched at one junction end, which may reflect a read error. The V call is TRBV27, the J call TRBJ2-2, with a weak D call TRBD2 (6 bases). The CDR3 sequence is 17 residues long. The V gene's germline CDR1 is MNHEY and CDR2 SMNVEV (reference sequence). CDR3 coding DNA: TGTGCCAGCACTTTACGCCTCGGGACTGACTACACCGGGGAGCTGTTTTTT. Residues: CASTLRLGTDYTGELFF.

The CDR3 DNA reads as TGTGCCAGCAGACGGTGGGCAGGGGCAAACACTGAAGCTTTCTTT. It is translated as CASRRWAGANTEAFF. The chain carries TRBV27 and TRBJ1-1; D perhaps matches TRBD1 (6 bases). The V and J ends lost 6 bases and 2 bases respectively, with 16 bases between them. Germline CDR1 reads MNHEY; CDR2 reads SMNVEV (reference sequence). The CDR3 is 15 residues long.

CDR3 sequence: CASSSTPTGAEQYF. The CDR3 DNA sequence: TGCGCCAGCAGCTCGACCCCCACAGGGGCCGAGCAGTACTTC. J is TRBJ2-7 and V is TRBV5-1, with 7 nucleotides matching TRBD1. This CDR3 contains 14 residues. Unmatched junction bases numbered 9, after V lost 3 bases and J lost 6 bases. Germline CDR1 SGHRS, CDR2 YFSETQ. The variable domain in full, completed from reference TRBV5-1 and TRBJ2-7, reads KAGVTQTPRYLIKTRGQQVTLSCSPISGHRSVSWYQQTPGQGLQFLFEYFSETQRNKGNFPGRFSGRQFSNSRSEMNVSTLELGDSALYLCASSSTPTGAEQYFGPGTRLTVT.